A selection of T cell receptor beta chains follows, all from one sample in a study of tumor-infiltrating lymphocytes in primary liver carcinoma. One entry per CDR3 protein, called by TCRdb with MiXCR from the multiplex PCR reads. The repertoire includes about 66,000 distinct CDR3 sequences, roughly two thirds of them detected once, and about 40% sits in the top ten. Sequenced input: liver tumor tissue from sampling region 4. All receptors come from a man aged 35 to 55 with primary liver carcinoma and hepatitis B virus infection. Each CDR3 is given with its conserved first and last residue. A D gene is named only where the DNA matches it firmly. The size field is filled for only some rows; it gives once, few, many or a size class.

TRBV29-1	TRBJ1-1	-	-	CSVVRNMKNTEAFF	TGCAGCGTTGTTCGGAATATGAAGAACACTGAAGCTTTCTTT
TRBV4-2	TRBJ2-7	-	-	CASSLTVTSYEQYF	TGTGCCAGCAGCCTTACCGTGACATCCTACGAGCAGTACTTC
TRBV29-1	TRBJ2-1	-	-	CSVGTSRSYNEQFF	TGCAGCGTTGGGACCAGCAGGAGCTACAATGAGCAGTTCTTC
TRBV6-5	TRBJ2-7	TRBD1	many	CAGKRDRDISYEQYF	TGTGCCGGCAAACGGGACAGGGACATATCCTACGAGCAGTACTTC
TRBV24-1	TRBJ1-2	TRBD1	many	CATSGQGWGYTF	TGTGCCACCAGCGGACAGGGCTGGGGCTACACCTTC
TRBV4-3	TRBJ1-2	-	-	CVSSQDTRGPHGYTF	TGCGTCAGCAGCCAAGATACGCGGGGGCCTCATGGTTACACCTTC
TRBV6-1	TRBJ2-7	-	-	CASSDWVGPHHEGEQYF	TGTGCCAGTAGTGATTGGGTAGGCCCCCACCACGAGGGCGAGCAGTACTTC
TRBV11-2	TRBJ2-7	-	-	CASSTQTGDEQYF	TGTGCCAGCAGCACACAGACTGGAGACGAGCAGTACTTC
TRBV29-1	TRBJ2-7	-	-	CSVRVSYEQYF	TGCAGCGTACGGGTATCCTACGAGCAGTACTTC
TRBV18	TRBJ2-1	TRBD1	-	CASSPRGTANDNEQFF	TGTGCCAGCTCACCACGTGGGACAGCGAATGACAATGAGCAGTTCTTC
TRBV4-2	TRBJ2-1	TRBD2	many	CASSQFRGGASGNEQFF	TGTGCCAGCAGCCAGTTCCGGGGGGGGGCTTCGGGTAATGAGCAGTTCTTC
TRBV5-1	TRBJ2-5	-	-	CARSFDETRYF	TGCGCCAGAAGCTTCGACGAGACCCGGTACTTC
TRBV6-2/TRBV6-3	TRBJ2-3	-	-	CASSFLRRLGGDTQYF	TGTGCCAGCAGCTTCCTAAGACGGCTTGGGGGAGATACGCAGTATTTT
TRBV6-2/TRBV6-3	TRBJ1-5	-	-	CAGSFTQGRVQHF	TGTGCCGGCAGTTTCACGCAGGGGCGAGTCCAGCATTTT
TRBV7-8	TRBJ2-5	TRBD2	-	CASNPRLAAQETQYF	TGTGCCAGTAACCCCCGACTAGCGGCACAAGAGACCCAGTACTTC
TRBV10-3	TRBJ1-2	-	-	CAISESTGLLAYGYTF	TGTGCCATCAGTGAGTCAACAGGGCTCTTAGCCTATGGCTACACCTTC
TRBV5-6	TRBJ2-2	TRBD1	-	CVSSSETGVTGELFF	TGTGTCAGCAGCTCAGAGACAGGGGTGACCGGGGAGCTGTTTTTT
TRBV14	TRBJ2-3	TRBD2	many	CASSQVTRGTSRTLFSDTQYF	TGTGCCAGCAGCCAAGTTACCCGGGGGACTAGCCGTACCTTGTTCTCAGATACGCAGTATTTT
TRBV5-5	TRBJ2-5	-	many	CASSLAGQRWETQYF	TGTGCCAGCAGCTTGGCCGGGCAGCGATGGGAGACCCAGTACTTC
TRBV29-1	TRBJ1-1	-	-	CSVAPGWGMNTEASF	TGCAGTGTTGCCCCAGGGTGGGGGATGAACACTGAAGCTTCCTTT
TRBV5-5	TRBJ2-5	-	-	CVSSLESGPRETQYF	TGTGTCAGTAGCCTGGAATCAGGCCCTAGGGAGACCCAGTACTTC
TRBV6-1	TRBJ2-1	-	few	CASSVWGAEQFF	TGTGCCAGCAGTGTGTGGGGGGCCGAGCAGTTCTTC
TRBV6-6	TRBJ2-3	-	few	CASSPRGTDTQYF	TGTGCCAGCAGTCCCAGGGGCACAGATACGCAGTATTTT
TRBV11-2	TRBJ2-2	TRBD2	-	CASNSSGSAPGELLF	TGTGCCAGCAACTCTAGCGGAAGTGCCCCCGGGGAGCTGTTGTTT
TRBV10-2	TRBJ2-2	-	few	CASSDWGYTWELFF	TGCGCAAGCAGTGACTGGGGGTACACCTGGGAGCTGTTTTTT
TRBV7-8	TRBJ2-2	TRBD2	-	CANSFAGVLNTGGLFF	TGTGCCAACAGCTTTGCGGGAGTCTTGAACACCGGGGGGCTGTTTTTT
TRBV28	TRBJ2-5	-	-	CPSSSSATSQETQYF	TGTCCCAGCAGTTCCTCCGCGACTTCTCAAGAGACCCAGTACTTC
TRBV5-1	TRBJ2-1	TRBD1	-	CASSLRLGQGYNEQLF	TGCGCCAGCAGCTTAAGGCTGGGACAGGGGTACAATGAGCAGCTCTTC
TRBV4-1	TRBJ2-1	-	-	CASGVDGSSYNERFF	TGCGCCAGCGGGGTGGACGGCAGCTCCTACAATGAGCGATTCTTC
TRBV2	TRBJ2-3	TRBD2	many	CASSSGIRTDTQYF	TGTGCCAGCTCTAGCGGGATACGAACAGATACGCAGTATTTT
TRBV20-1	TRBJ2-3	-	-	CSARDPRVGTDMQYF	TGCAGTGCTAGAGATCCAAGGGTGGGCACAGATATGCAGTATTTT
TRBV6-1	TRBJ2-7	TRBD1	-	CAGSCTTTGGIKQYF	TGTGCCGGCAGTTGTACAACGACAGGGGGCATTAAGCAGTACTTC
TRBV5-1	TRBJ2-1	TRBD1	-	CASSLTGVNEHFF	TGCGCCAGCAGCTTAACAGGGGTCAATGAGCACTTCTTC
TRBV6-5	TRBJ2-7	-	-	CARSWGGTDFDEQYF	TGTGCCAGAAGTTGGGGCGGGACGGACTTCGACGAGCAGTACTTC
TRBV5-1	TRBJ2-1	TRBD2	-	CASSSTALAGAVNNEQFF	TGCGCCAGCAGCTCTACCGCACTAGCGGGAGCTGTGAACAATGAGCAGTTCTTC
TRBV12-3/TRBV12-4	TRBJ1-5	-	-	CASTAAQGPSNQPQHF	TGTGCCAGCACCGCGGCACAGGGACCGAGCAATCAGCCCCAGCATTTT
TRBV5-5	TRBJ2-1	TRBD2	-	CASSSDSSGDSYNEQFF	TGTGCCAGCAGCTCCGACTCTAGCGGGGACTCCTACAATGAGCAGTTCTTC
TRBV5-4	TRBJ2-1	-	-	CASSLFPGGNRNEQFF	TGTGCCAGCAGCTTGTTTCCTGGCGGTAACCGAAATGAGCAGTTCTTC
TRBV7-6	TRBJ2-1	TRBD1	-	CASSLGTGGSNEQFF	TGTGCCAGCAGCTTAGGGACAGGGGGTTCAAATGAGCAGTTCTTC
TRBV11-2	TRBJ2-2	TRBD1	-	CTSSFDRDRVGTGELLF	TGCACCAGCAGCTTTGATCGGGACAGGGTCGGCACCGGGGAGCTGCTTTTT
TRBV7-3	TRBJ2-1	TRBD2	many	CASSFAGGSYNEQFF	TGTGCCAGCAGTTTCGCGGGAGGCTCCTACAATGAGCAGTTCTTC
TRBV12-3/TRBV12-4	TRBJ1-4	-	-	CASSLRGSGTNEKLFF	TGTGCCAGCAGTTTACGGGGGTCGGGAACTAATGAAAAACTGTTTTTT
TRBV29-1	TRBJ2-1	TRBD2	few	CSSGTSNWNEQLF	TGCAGCTCCGGGACTAGCAACTGGAATGAGCAGCTCTTC
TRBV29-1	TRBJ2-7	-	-	CSVEQDNSYEQYF	TGCAGCGTTGAACAGGACAATTCCTACGAGCAGTACTTC
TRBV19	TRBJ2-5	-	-	CASSDPRGWQETQYF	TGTGCCAGTAGTGATCCGAGAGGCTGGCAAGAGACCCAGTACTTC
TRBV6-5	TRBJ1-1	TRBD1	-	CASSKLQGAKTEAFF	TGTGCCAGCAGTAAATTACAGGGGGCGAAGACTGAAGCTTTCTTT
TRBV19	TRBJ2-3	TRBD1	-	CANRNRGGSDTQYF	TGTGCCAATAGAAACAGGGGTGGATCGGATACGCAGTATTTT
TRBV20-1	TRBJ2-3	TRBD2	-	CSARGTSGSTDKQYF	TGCAGTGCTAGAGGGACTAGCGGGAGCACAGATAAGCAGTATTTT
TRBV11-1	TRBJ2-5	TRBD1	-	CVSSGQVEAGTQYF	TGTGTCAGCAGTGGACAGGTGGAGGCGGGGACCCAGTACTTC
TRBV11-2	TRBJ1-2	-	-	CAGSLGANYGYTF	TGTGCCGGCAGCTTAGGAGCCAACTATGGCTATACCTTC
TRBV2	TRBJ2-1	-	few	CASSGGRDEQFF	TGTGCCAGCAGTGGGGGGCGGGATGAGCAGTTCTTC
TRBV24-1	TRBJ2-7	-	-	CATSTGNSYEQYF	TGTGCCACCAGCACTGGCAACTCCTACGAGCAGTACTTC
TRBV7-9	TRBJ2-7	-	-	CASSLGTRGNSYEQCF	TGTGCCAGCAGCTTAGGAACGAGGGGGAACTCCTACGAGCAGTGCTTC
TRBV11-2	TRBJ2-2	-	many	CASAGQLNTGELFF	TGTGCCAGCGCGGGTCAATTGAACACCGGGGAGCTGTTTTTT
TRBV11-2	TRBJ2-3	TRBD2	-	CTSSPGLAGTGDTQYF	TGTACCAGCTCTCCAGGGCTAGCGGGAACGGGGGATACGCAGTATTTT